The TCR beta chain under discussion was sequenced for a study of T-cell reconstitution after alpha-beta-depleted transplantation in children. The CDR3 extends over 18 amino acids. CDR1 and CDR2 (germline): MGHRA, YSYEKL. The V segment lost 1 base and the J segment 3 bases; nucleotides outside the gene matches: 12. Construction of the TCRbeta library involved unique molecular identifiers. TCRdb re-derived calls from the PCR reads in MiXCR, one entry per CDR3 protein. The sample holds some 500,000 distinct CDR3 sequences, about 16% seen once. Only a few counts were recorded for this clonotype. This sequence was found in a human donor who donated a stem cell graft to a child with acute lymphoblastic leukemia. This sequence joins TRBV4-1 and TRBJ2-3, with 8 bases identical to TRBD2. Material: PBMCs from the stem cell graft donor, obtained from the stem cell graft. The chain's CDR3 is CASSQGASAGVRTDTQYF. CDR3 nucleotides: TGCGCCAGCAGCCAAGGGGCATCAGCGGGAGTACGGACAGATACGCAGTATTTT.